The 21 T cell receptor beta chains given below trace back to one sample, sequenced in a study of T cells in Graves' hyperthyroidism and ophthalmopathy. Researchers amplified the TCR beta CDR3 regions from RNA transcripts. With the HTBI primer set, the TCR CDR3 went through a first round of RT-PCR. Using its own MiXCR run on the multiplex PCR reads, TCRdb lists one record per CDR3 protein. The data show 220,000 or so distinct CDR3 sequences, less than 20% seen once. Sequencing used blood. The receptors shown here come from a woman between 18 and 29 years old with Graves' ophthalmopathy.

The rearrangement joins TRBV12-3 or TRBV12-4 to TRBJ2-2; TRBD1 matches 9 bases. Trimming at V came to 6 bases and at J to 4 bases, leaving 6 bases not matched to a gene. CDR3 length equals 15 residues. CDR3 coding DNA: TGTGCCAGCAGCGGGACAGGGAGGGGCACCGGGGAGCTGTTTTTT. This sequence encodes CASSGTGRGTGELFF.

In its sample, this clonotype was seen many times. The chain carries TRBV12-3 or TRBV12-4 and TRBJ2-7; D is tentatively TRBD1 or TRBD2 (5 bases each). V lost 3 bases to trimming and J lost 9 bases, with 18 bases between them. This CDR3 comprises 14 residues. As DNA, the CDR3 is TGTGCCAGCAGTTTGTGGTTGTACGGGGCGGTGCAGTACTTC. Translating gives CASSLWLYGAVQYF.

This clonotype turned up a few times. The CDR3 reads CASSLEAQGEQYF. As DNA, the CDR3 is TGTGCCAGCAGCTTGGAGGCGCAGGGCGAGCAGTACTTC. The rearrangement joins TRBV5-8 to TRBJ2-7, with D maybe TRBD1 (5 bases). The length of the CDR3 is 13 residues. Germline V gene lookup returns CDR1 SGHTS and CDR2 YDEGEE. Trimming took off 0 bases at V and 6 bases at J, with 10 bases between the two ends.

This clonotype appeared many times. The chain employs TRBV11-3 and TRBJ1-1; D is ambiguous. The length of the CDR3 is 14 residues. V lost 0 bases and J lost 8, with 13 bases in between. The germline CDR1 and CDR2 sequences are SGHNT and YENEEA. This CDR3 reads CASSLESVATEAFF. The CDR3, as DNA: TGTGCCAGCAGCTTAGAAAGCGTGGCTACAGAAGCTTTCTTT. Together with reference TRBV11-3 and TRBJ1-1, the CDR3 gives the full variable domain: EAGVVQSPRYKIIEKKQPVAFWCNPISGHNTLYWYLQNLGQGPELLIRYENEEAVDDSQLPKDRFSAERLKGVDSTLKIQPAELGDSAVYLCASSLESVATEAFFGQGTRLTVV.

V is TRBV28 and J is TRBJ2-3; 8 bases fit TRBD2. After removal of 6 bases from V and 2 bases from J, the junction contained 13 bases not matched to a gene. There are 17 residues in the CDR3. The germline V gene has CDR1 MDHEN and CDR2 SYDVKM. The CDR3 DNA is TGTGCCAGCAGCTTAGTACCCAGCGGGGGTTACACAGATACGCAGTATTTT. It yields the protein CASSLVPSGGYTDTQYF.

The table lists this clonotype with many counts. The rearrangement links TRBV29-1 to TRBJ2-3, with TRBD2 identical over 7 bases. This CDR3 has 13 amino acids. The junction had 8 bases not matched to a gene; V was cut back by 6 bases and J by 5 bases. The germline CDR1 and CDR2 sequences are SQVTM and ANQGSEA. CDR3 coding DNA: TGCAGCGTACAGCGGGGAGGTGGAGATACGCAGTATTTT. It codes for CSVQRGGGDTQYF.

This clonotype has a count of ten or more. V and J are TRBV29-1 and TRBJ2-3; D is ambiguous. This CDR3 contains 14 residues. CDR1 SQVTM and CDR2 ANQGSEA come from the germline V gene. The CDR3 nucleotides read TGCAGTTCCTCGGGCGATCTAAGCACAGATACGCAGTATTTT. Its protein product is CSSSGDLSTDTQYF.

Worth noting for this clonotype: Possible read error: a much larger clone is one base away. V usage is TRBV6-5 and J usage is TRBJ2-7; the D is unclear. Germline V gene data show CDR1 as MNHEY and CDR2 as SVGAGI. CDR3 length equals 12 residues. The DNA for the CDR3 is TGTGCCAGCAGTTATATCTCCTACAAGCAGTACTTC. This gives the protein CASSYISYKQYF.

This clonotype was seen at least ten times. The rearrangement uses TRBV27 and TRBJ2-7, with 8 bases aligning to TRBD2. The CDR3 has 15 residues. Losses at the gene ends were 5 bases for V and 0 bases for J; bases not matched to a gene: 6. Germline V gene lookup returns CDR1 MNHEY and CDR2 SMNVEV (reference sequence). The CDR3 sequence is CASSTVAGSSYEQYF. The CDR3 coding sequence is TGTGCCAGCAGTACCGTAGCGGGGAGCTCCTACGAGCAGTACTTC.

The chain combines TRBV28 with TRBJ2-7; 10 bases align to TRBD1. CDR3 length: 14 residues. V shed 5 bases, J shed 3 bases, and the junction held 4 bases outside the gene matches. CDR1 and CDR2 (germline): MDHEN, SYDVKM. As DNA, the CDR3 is TGTGCCAGCAGTGGACAGGGGGAACACTACGAGCAGTACTTC. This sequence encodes CASSGQGEHYEQYF.

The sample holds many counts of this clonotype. CDR3 sequence: CSARGLAGVYAGDEQFF. CDR3 sequence (DNA): TGCAGTGCTAGAGGGCTAGCGGGAGTATACGCCGGGGATGAGCAGTTCTTC. The V call is TRBV20-1, the J call TRBJ2-1; TRBD2 agrees at 10 bases. The CDR3 spans 17 residues. Germline trimming cut 1 base from V and 8 bases from J; bases unmatched to any gene: 14. Germline assignment: CDR1 DFQATT and CDR2 SNEGSKA (reference sequence).

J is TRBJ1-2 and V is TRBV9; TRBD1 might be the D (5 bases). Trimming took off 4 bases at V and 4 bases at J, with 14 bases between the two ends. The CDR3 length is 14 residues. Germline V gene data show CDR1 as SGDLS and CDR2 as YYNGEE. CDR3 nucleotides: TGTGCCAGCAGCCCACCGGGGGACGGCTATGGCTACACCTTC. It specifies CASSPPGDGYGYTF.

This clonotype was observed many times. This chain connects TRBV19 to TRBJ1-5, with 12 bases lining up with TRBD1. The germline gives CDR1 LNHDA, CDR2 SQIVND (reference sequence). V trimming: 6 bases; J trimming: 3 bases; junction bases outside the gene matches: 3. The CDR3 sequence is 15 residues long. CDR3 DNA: TGTGCCAGTAGGCCGGGACAGGGGGCCAATCAGCCCCAGCATTTT. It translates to CASRPGQGANQPQHF.

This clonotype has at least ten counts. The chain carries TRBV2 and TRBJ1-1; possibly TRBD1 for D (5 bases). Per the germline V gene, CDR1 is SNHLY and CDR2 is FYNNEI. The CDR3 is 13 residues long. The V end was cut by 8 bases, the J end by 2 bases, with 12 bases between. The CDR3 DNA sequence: TGTGCCAGCTGGGCAGGGCCCAACACTGAAGCTTTCTTT. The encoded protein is CASWAGPNTEAFF.

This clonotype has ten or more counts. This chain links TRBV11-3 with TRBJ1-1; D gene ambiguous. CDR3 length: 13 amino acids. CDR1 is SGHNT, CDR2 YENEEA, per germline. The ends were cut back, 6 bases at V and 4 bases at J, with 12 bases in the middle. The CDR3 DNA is TGTGCCAGCAGTCCCTCTGTAGTCACTGAAGCTTTCTTT. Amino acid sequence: CASSPSVVTEAFF.

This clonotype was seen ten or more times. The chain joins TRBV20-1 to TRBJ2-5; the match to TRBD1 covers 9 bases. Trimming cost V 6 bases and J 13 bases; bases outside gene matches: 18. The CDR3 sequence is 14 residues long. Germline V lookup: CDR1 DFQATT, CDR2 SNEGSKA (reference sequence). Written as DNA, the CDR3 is TGCAGTGCCGACCCGGGACAGGGCCCCTCGGGGGGGTACTTC. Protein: CSADPGQGPSGGYF.

The CDR3 is CASSLVGSSGANVLTF. In DNA form, the CDR3 reads TGTGCCAGCAGTTTAGTTGGGAGTTCGGGGGCCAACGTCCTGACTTTC. The rearrangement joins TRBV27 to TRBJ2-6; D is perhaps TRBD2 (5 bases). V was pared by 2 bases and J by 4 bases, with 12 bases between. The CDR3 spans 16 residues. Germline lookup yields CDR1 MNHEY and CDR2 SMNVEV (reference sequence).

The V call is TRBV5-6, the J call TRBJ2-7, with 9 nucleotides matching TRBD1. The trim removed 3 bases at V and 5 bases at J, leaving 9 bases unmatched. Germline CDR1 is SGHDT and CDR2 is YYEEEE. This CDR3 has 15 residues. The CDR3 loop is CASSWGDREVHEQYF. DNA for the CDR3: TGTGCCAGCAGCTGGGGGGACAGGGAAGTCCACGAGCAGTACTTC.

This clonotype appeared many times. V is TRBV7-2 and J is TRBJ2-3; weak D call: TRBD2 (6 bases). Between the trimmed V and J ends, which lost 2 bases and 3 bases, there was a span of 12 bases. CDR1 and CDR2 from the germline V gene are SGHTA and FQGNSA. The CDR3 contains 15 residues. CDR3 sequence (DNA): TGTGCCAGCAGCTTATTCGGGGGTAGAACAGATACGCAGTATTTT. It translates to CASSLFGGRTDTQYF.

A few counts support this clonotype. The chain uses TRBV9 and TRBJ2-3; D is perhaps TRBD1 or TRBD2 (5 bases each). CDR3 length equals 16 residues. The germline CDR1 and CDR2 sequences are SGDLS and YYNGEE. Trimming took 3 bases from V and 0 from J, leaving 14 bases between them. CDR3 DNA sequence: TGTGCCAGCAGCGGGTACCGGGACCACAGCACAGATACGCAGTATTTT. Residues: CASSGYRDHSTDTQYF.

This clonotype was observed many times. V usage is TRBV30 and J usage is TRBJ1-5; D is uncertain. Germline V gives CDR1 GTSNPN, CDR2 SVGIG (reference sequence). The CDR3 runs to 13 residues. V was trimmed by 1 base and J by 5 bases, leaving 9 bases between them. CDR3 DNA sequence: TGTGCCTGGAGTGCAACGGGAGATCAGCCCCAGCATTTT. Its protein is CAWSATGDQPQHF.